Sequencing of this TCR beta chain was carried out in a study of tumor and adjacent non-tumor tissue in lung cancer. Overall study: On average, productive TCRbeta reads reached roughly 4.2 million per sample.

General study results and limits: Tumor tissue had significantly higher TCR diversity than normal lung. Tumor repertoires had a smaller top 100 clone share than normal lung.

A modified ARM-PCR protocol with three rounds of nested PCR amplified TCRbeta. TCRdb reprocessed the multiplex PCR reads via MiXCR and lists one record per CDR3 protein. In the table there are about 200,000 distinct CDR3 sequences, around 71% of which are singletons. The germline gives CDR1 DFQATT, CDR2 SNEGSKA (reference sequence). There are 15 residues in the CDR3. The ends lost 5 bases at V and 4 bases at J; junction bases unmatched: 13. Worth noting for this clonotype: Its antigen is not identified.

The template was RNA from unsorted bulk tissue. Newly diagnosed lung cancer patients had thoracic surgery in China, August–late 2014, without prior chemotherapy. The clonotype comes from a man between 60 and 75 years old with non-small cell lung cancer. J is TRBJ2-7 and V is TRBV20-1, with 8 bases identical to TRBD2. The specimen sequenced was lung tumor tissue. CDR3 sequence: CSAGRTAGALYEQYF. The CDR3 DNA sequence: TGCAGTGCTGGAAGGACAGCGGGGGCGTTGTACGAGCAGTACTTC.